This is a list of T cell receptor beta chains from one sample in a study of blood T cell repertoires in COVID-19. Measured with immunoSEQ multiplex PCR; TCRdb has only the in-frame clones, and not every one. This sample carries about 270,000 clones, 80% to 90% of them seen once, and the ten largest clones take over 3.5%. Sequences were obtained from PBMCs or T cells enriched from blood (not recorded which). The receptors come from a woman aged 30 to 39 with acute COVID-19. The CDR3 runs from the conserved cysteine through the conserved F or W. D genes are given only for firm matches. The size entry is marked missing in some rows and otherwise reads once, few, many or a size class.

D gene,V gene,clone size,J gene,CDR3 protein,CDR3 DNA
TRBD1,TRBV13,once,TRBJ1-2,CATTLEGTGALGGYTF,TGTGCCACCACCCTTGAAGGGACAGGGGCCCTTGGGGGCTACACCTTC
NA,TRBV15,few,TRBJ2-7,CATSRNSYEQYF,TGTGCCACCAGCCGTAACTCCTACGAGCAGTACTTC
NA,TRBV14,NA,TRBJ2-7,CASSQGQLLGQYF,TGTGCCAGCAGCCAAGGACAGCTCTTGGGGCAGTACTTC
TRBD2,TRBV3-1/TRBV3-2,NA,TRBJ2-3,CALGKTSGSPGTDTQYF,TGTGCCCTTGGGAAGACTAGCGGGAGTCCGGGCACAGATACGCAGTATTTT
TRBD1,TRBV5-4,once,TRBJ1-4,CASSSDRGDEKLFF,TGTGCCAGCAGCTCTGACAGGGGCGACGAAAAACTGTTTTTT
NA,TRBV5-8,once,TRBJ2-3,CASSLQGSTDTQYF,TGTGCCAGCAGCCTACAGGGCTCCACAGATACGCAGTATTTT
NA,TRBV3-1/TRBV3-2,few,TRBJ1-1,CASSQIAAGLGNTEAFF,TGTGCCAGCAGCCAAATTGCTGCAGGGCTCGGGAACACTGAAGCTTTCTTT
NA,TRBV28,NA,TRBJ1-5,CASSLWSQPQHF,TGTGCCAGCAGTTTATGGAGTCAGCCCCAGCATTTT
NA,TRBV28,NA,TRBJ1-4,CASSLILLSNEKLFF,TGTGCCAGCAGCCTCATCCTACTATCTAATGAAAAACTGTTTTTT
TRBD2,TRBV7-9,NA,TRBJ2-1,CASSVTPGLAEYNEQFF,TGTGCCAGCAGCGTAACACCGGGACTAGCGGAATACAATGAGCAGTTCTTC
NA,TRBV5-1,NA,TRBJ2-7,CASSTRLASYEQYF,TGCGCCAGCAGCACCCGACTCGCTAGCTACGAGCAGTACTTC
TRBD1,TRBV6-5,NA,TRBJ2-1,CASSSRDSLNEEQFF,TGTGCCAGCAGTTCCCGGGACAGCCTCAATGAGGAGCAGTTCTTC
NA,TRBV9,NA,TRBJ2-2,CASSVARNTGELFF,TGTGCCAGCAGCGTAGCCAGGAACACCGGGGAGCTGTTTTTT
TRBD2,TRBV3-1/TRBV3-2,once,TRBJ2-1,CASSPSGSVDEQFF,TGTGCCAGCAGCCCTAGCGGGAGTGTCGATGAGCAGTTCTTC
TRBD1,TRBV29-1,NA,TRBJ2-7,CSVGTGESYEQYF,TGCAGCGTAGGGACAGGGGAGTCCTACGAGCAGTACTTC